Below are 9 T cell receptor beta chains sequenced from a single sample in a study of cytomegalovirus exposure and HLA in healthy donors. Sequenced by immunoSEQ multiplex PCR; TCRdb stores in-frame clones only, minus some. The profile covers about 130,000 clones, with 89% appearing a single time and 8% to 9.5% taken by the ten largest. The sample taken for sequencing was PBMCs. Every receptor here comes from a woman younger than 35 in good health and CMV-seropositive.

This clone is a singleton in its sample. The V and J genes are TRBV11-2 and TRBJ2-1; no definite D call. V was pared by 5 bases and J by 12 bases, with 11 bases between. Germline CDR1 reads SGHAT; CDR2 reads FQNNGV. The CDR3 contains 11 residues. This CDR3 reads CASSHYKGQFF. The CDR3 DNA is TGTGCCAGCAGCCACTATAAAGGGCAGTTCTTC.

This chain joins TRBV4-1 and TRBJ1-4, with TRBD1 matching 8 bases. There are 16 residues in the CDR3. CDR1 and CDR2 (germline): MGHRA, YSYEKL. V was clipped by 2 bases and J by 7 bases; unmatched bases: 9. CDR3 region: CASSQPDRGLIEKLFF. The CDR3 region has the DNA TGCGCCAGCAGCCAACCAGACAGGGGTTTAATTGAAAAACTGTTTTTT.

The chain employs TRBV30 and TRBJ1-2; no clear D gene. The ends were cut back, 0 bases at V and 2 bases at J, with 10 bases in the middle. The CDR3 length is 14 residues. The germline V gene has CDR1 GTSNPN and CDR2 SVGIG (reference sequence). For the CDR3, the DNA is TGTGCCTGGAGTGTAACGCAGGCGAACTATGGCTACACCTTC. Residues: CAWSVTQANYGYTF.

The CDR3 loop is CASSPPGQGAGSEQYF. DNA of the CDR3: TGTGCCAGCTCACCACCGGGACAGGGGGCGGGAAGCGAGCAGTACTTC. The J gene is TRBJ2-7, the V gene TRBV18, with TRBD1 identical over 12 bases. This CDR3 comprises 16 residues. The V gene end was trimmed by 0 bases and the J gene end by 6 bases; junction bases not matched to a gene: 6. Germline CDR1 and CDR2: KGHSH and LQKENI. The whole variable domain, remainder taken from reference TRBV18 and TRBJ2-7, is NAGVMQNPRHLVRRRGQEARLRCSPMKGHSHVYWYRQLPEEGLKFMVYLQKENIIDESGMPKERFSAEFPKEGPSILRIQQVVRGDSAAYFCASSPPGQGAGSEQYFGPGTRLTVT.

The chain uses TRBV30 and TRBJ1-3; D unclear. V lost 3 bases and J lost 0, with 6 bases in between. CDR1 is GTSNPN and CDR2 is SVGIG in the germline V gene (reference sequence). The CDR3 totals 13 residues. The CDR3 DNA follows: TGTGCCTGGAGGCAAGCCTCTGGAAACACCATATATTTT. This encodes CAWRQASGNTIYF.

The chain is built from TRBV15 and TRBJ1-5; D might be TRBD1 (5 bases). Germline assignment: CDR1 LNHNV and CDR2 YYDKDF (reference sequence). Trimming removed 0 bases from V and 6 bases from J, with 6 bases in between. The CDR3 is 13 amino acids. This CDR3 reads CATSRDQGQPQHF. Written as DNA, the CDR3 is TGTGCCACCAGCAGAGATCAGGGTCAGCCCCAGCATTTT. Based on the CDR3 plus reference TRBV15 and TRBJ1-5, the full variable domain is DAMVIQNPRYQVTQFGKPVTLSCSQTLNHNVMYWYQQKSSQAPKLLFHYYDKDFNNEADTPDNFQSRRPNTSFCFLDIRSPGLGDTAMYLCATSRDQGQPQHFGDGTRLSIL.

V usage is TRBV11-3 and J usage is TRBJ2-2; 8 nucleotides match TRBD1. Unmatched junction bases numbered 11, after V lost 5 bases and J lost 0 bases. Looked up from germline, CDR1 is SGHNT and CDR2 is YENEEA. CDR3 size: 18 residues. In DNA, the CDR3 is TGTGCCAGCAGCGCCGGACAGGGAAAAGGGGCGAACACCGGGGAGCTGTTTTTT. This encodes CASSAGQGKGANTGELFF.

The J gene is TRBJ2-7, the V gene TRBV7-6, with a possible D match to TRBD2 (6 bases). The CDR3 totals 13 residues. The germline V gene has CDR1 SGHVS and CDR2 FNYEAQ. With 0 bases removed from V and 6 bases from J, the gap between germline ends came to 9 bases. This CDR3 reads CASSLAEGTEQYF. Written as DNA, the CDR3 is TGTGCCAGCAGCTTAGCGGAGGGGACCGAGCAGTACTTC. The full variable domain, in which reference TRBV7-6 and TRBJ2-7 provide the parts outside the CDR3, is GAGVSQSPRYKVTKRGQDVALRCDPISGHVSLYWYRQALGQGPEFLTYFNYEAQQDKSGLPNDRFSAERPEGSISTLTIQRTEQRDSAMYRCASSLAEGTEQYFGPGTRLTVT.

The chain uses TRBV27 and TRBJ1-1; D is perhaps TRBD1 (6 bases). The length of the CDR3 is 15 residues. Trimming cost V 0 bases and J 5 bases, with 13 bases left between them. The germline V gene has CDR1 MNHEY and CDR2 SMNVEV (reference sequence). For the CDR3, the DNA is TGTGCCAGCAGTTTATCCACCGGGGGGGCAACTGAAGCTTTCTTT. This sequence encodes CASSLSTGGATEAFF.